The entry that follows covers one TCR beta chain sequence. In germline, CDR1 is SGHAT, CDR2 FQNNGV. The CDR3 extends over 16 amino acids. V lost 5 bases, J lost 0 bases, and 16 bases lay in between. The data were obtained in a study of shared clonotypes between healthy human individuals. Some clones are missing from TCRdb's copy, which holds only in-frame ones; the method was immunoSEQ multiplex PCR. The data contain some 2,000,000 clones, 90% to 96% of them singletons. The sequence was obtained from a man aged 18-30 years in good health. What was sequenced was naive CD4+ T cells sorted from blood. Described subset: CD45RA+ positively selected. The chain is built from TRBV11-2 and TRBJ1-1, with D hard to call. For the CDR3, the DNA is TGTGCCAGCAGCCCCCGAATCCTACTGGTGAACACTGAAGCTTTCTTT. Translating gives CASSPRILLVNTEAFF.